The rows below give T cell receptor beta chains drawn from one sample of a study of T cells expressing NK-cell markers. From its re-call of the 5' RACE reads, TCRdb lists each CDR3 protein once, without DNA. The sample includes 300,000 to 450,000 distinct CDR3 sequences. Input material: blood T cells: a sorted CD56 or NKG2C T cell subset, CD4+ or CD8+ T cells, or bulk PBMC T cells (not recorded which). The receptors stem from a man between 18 and 69 years old in good health. Each CDR3 is given with its conserved first and last residue. The order of the fields is V gene, CDR3 length, J gene, CDR3 protein.

V: TRBV5-4
length: 16
J: TRBJ2-3
CDR3: CASSRGGATGTDTQYF

V: TRBV3-1
length: 15
J: TRBJ1-5
CDR3: CASSPGTNLNQPQHF

V: TRBV5-1
length: 15
J: TRBJ2-2
CDR3: CASSQGLVSAGELFF

V: TRBV12-3/TRBV12-4
length: 15
J: TRBJ2-1
CDR3: CASRPRTGKRDEQFF

V: TRBV25-1
length: 15
J: TRBJ2-2
CDR3: CASSGTGGNTGELFF

V: TRBV20-1
length: 13
J: TRBJ2-5
CDR3: CSAPRGSQETQYF

V: TRBV6-5
length: 14
J: TRBJ2-3
CDR3: CASSYGRASDTQYF

V: TRBV3-1
length: 14
J: TRBJ2-7
CDR3: CASSHWDRAYEQYF

V: TRBV20-1
length: 15
J: TRBJ2-2
CDR3: CSARAGQTNTGELFF

V: TRBV6-5
length: 14
J: TRBJ1-1
CDR3: CASSWDRANTEAFF

V: TRBV19
length: 14
J: TRBJ2-2
CDR3: CASSIGQAGGELFF

V: TRBV5-1
length: 13
J: TRBJ2-7
CDR3: CASSLNSPYEQYF

V: TRBV2
length: 14
J: TRBJ2-3
CDR3: CASSARQVTDTQYF

V: TRBV28
length: 14
J: TRBJ2-3
CDR3: CASTDELAGGEEYF

V: TRBV10-2
length: 14
J: TRBJ2-2
CDR3: CASGSGGNTGELFF

V: TRBV20-1
length: 19
J: TRBJ2-1
CDR3: CSARARRASGGYSYNEQFF

V: TRBV7-8
length: 16
J: TRBJ2-2
CDR3: CASSLDLVIESGELFF

V: TRBV5-6
length: 18
J: TRBJ1-5
CDR3: CASSPSPGRGKGNQPQHF

V: TRBV10-3
length: 13
J: TRBJ2-7
CDR3: CAISESTGLGWYF

V: TRBV6-5
length: 12
J: TRBJ1-2
CDR3: CASSVRQGGYTF

V: TRBV14
length: 14
J: TRBJ2-7
CDR3: CASSQAGRMGEQYF

V: TRBV12-5
length: 16
J: TRBJ2-3
CDR3: CASGLVLGQGPDTQYF

V: TRBV19
length: 14
J: TRBJ1-2
CDR3: CASSPWTDPGGYTF

V: TRBV10-2
length: 15
J: TRBJ2-7
CDR3: CASRPQWAGAYEQYF

V: TRBV12-3/TRBV12-4
length: 16
J: TRBJ1-3
CDR3: CASSSTRTVSGNTIYF

V: TRBV6-2/TRBV6-3
length: 15
J: TRBJ2-7
CDR3: CASRDGTGSSYEQYF

V: TRBV5-1
length: 15
J: TRBJ2-5
CDR3: CASSLRGSEQETQYF

V: TRBV7-8
length: 14
J: TRBJ2-7
CDR3: CASSLRDNSYEQYF

V: TRBV12-3/TRBV12-4
length: 16
J: TRBJ2-1
CDR3: CASSFWTGTAYNEQFF

V: TRBV7-9
length: 14
J: TRBJ1-1
CDR3: CAPGDRAENTEAFF

V: TRBV5-1
length: 15
J: TRBJ1-4
CDR3: CASSWTGATNEKLFF